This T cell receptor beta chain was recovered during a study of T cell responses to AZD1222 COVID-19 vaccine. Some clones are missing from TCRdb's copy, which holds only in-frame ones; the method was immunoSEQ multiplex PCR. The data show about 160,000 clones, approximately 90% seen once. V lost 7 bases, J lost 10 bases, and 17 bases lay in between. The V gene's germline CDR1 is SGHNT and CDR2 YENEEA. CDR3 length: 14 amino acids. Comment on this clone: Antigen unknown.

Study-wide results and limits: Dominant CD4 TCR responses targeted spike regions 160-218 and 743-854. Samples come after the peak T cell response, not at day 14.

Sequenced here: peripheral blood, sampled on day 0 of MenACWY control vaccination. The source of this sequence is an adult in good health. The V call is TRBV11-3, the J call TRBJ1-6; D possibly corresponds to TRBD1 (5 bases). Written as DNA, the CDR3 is TGTGCCAGCAACCTTGGGACTCTTGGGTCACCCCTCCACTTT. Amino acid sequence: CASNLGTLGSPLHF.